This TCR beta chain is drawn from a study of stem cell transplantation in POMP-related autoinflammatory disease. Study results and limitations: A trend toward lower repertoire diversity and greater clonality appeared in every analyzed T-cell subset of PRAID patients. In PRAID patients, the number of distinct TRB V-J gene pairings was restricted.

Repertoires were generated with immunoSEQ multiplex PCR, while TCRdb's copy carries only in-frame clones and drops some. Of over 30,000 clones in the sample, around 88% were seen once. Germline V gene lookup returns CDR1 MDHEN and CDR2 SYDVKM. Trimming took off 5 bases at V and 8 bases at J, with 9 bases between the two ends. The CDR3 runs to 12 residues. Of note for this clone: Its target is not known.

The chain is built from TRBV28 and TRBJ1-4, with D tentatively TRBD1 (5 bases). The clonotype comes from a human donor with POMP-related autoinflammation and immune dysregulation (PRAID). Sequencing used CD4+ T cells from PBMCs, obtained before stem cell transplantation. CDR3 bases: TGTGCCAGCAGTCGGGGGGGGGAAAAACTGTTTTTT. The encoded protein is CASSRGGEKLFF.